This T cell receptor beta chain was identified in a study of blood T cells in healthy people across ages. Donor samples were obtained from healthy Caucasian individuals from Russia, aged about 6 to 90. Samples had at least 7 million PBMCs isolated from them. Primed by a sample-barcoded 5' primer and a J-beta primer mix, a second PCR proceeded for roughly 6 to 12 cycles. A template-switch adaptor containing 12 random nucleotides labeled each cDNA molecule. TCRdb used MiXCR to reprocess the 5' RACE reads, holding one entry per CDR3 protein. The sample lists about 970,000 distinct CDR3 sequences; roughly 51% were seen once. The CDR3 is made up of 16 amino acids. J lost 4 bases, V lost 1 base, and 7 bases had no gene match. Germline V gene lookup returns CDR1 SEHNR and CDR2 FQNEAQ (reference sequence).

The receptor's source is a woman aged 60-75 years in good health. The chain carries TRBV7-9 and TRBJ1-5; 7 bases match TRBD1. Specimen: blood. The CDR3 coding sequence is TGTGCCAGCAGCTTAGGATGGGACAGAAATAATCAGCCCCAGCATTTT. Protein: CASSLGWDRNNQPQHF.